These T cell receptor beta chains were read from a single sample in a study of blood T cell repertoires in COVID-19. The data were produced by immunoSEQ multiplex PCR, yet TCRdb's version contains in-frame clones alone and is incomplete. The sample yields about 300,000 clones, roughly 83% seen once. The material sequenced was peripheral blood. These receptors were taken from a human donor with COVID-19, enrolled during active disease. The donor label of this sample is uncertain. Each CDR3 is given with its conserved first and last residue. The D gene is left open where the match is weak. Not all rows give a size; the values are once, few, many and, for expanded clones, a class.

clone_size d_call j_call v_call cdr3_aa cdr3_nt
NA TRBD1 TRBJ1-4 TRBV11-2 CASSLGQGAGFNEKLFF TGTGCCAGCAGCCTTGGTCAGGGGGCGGGATTTAATGAAAAACTGTTTTTT
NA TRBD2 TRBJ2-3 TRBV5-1 CASSLSWTSSGTDTQYF TGCGCCAGCAGCCTGTCTTGGACTAGCTCTGGCACAGATACGCAGTATTTT
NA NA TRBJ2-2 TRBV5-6 CASSSDTGAGELFF TGTGCCAGCAGCTCAGATACGGGGGCCGGGGAGCTGTTTTTT
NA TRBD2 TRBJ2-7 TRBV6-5 CASSSIAGGFGYEQYF TGTGCCAGCAGTTCAATAGCGGGAGGGTTCGGGTACGAGCAGTACTTC
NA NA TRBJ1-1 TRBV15 CATREMSGSAFF TGTGCCACCAGAGAGATGTCGGGGTCAGCTTTCTTT
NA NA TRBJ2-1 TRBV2 CASSDDAGPGVPGLQFF TGTGCCAGCAGTGATGATGCGGGTCCCGGAGTACCCGGATTACAGTTCTTC
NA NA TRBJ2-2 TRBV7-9 CASSYPAPGTNTGELFF TGTGCCAGCAGCTATCCCGCTCCGGGGACGAACACCGGGGAGCTGTTTTTT
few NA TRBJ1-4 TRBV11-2 CASSFGEKLFF TGTGCCAGCAGCTTCGGGGAAAAACTGTTTTTT
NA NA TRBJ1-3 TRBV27 CASSLSLTGILSGNTIYF TGTGCCAGCAGTTTATCCCTTACAGGGATCCTCTCTGGAAACACCATATATTTT
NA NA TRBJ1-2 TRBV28 CASSPSTGTFYGYTF TGTGCCAGCAGTCCTTCTACAGGGACCTTCTATGGCTACACCTTC
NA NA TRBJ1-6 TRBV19 CASSSHPGQRNSPLHF TGTGCCAGTAGCAGCCACCCGGGACAAAGGAATTCACCCCTCCACTTT
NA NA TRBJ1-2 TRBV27 CASSLSDNYGYTF TGTGCCAGCAGTTTGTCAGATAACTATGGCTACACCTTC
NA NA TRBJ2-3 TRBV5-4 CASSLAAGPDTQYF TGTGCCAGCAGCCTAGCAGCGGGCCCAGATACGCAGTATTTT
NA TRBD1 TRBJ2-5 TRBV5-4 CASSVPHRGSETQYF TGTGCCAGCAGCGTCCCCCACAGGGGGAGTGAGACCCAGTACTTC
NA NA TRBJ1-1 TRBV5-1 CASSSTTEAFF TGCGCCAGCAGCTCGACAACTGAAGCTTTCTTT
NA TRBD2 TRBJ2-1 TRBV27 CASTLLAGNEQFF TGTGCCAGCACGTTGCTAGCGGGTAATGAGCAGTTCTTC
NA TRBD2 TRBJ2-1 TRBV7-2 CASSLGPGAGGHYNEQFF TGTGCCAGCAGCTTAGGTCCGGGAGCGGGAGGACACTACAATGAGCAGTTCTTC
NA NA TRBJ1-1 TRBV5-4 CASSLAGVPEAFF TGTGCCAGCAGCTTGGCCGGGGTCCCCGAAGCTTTCTTT
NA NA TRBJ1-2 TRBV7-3 CASSHPQQNRAGYTF TGTGCCAGCAGCCACCCACAACAGAACAGGGCTGGCTACACCTTC
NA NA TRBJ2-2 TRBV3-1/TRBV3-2 CASSQEPHGSPAGELFF TGTGCCAGCAGCCAAGAACCTCACGGGAGCCCGGCCGGGGAGCTGTTTTTT
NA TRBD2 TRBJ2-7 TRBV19 CASSQLAGDYEQYF TGTGCCAGTAGTCAACTAGCGGGAGACTACGAGCAGTACTTC
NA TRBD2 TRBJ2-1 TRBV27 CASSLGTSSRNEQFF TGTGCCAGCAGTTTGGGGACTAGCTCCCGAAATGAGCAGTTCTTC
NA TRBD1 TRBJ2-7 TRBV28 CASTQSGTGAYEQYF TGTGCCAGCACCCAATCCGGGACAGGAGCCTACGAGCAGTACTTC
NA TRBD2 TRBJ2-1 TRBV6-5 CASSRRLAGEQFF TGTGCCAGCAGCCGCCGACTAGCGGGAGAGCAGTTCTTC
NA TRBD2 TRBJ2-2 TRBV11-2 CASTISGGIRTGELFF TGTGCCAGCACCATCTCGGGGGGGATCAGGACCGGGGAGCTGTTTTTT
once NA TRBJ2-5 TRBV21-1 CASSTLRPDSQETQYF TGTGCCAGCAGCACCCTTCGACCGGACAGCCAAGAGACCCAGTACTTC
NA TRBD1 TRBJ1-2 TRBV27 CASRTSYRGNYGYTF TGTGCCAGCAGAACCTCCTACAGGGGTAACTATGGCTACACCTTC
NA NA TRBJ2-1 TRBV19 CASSTGVSSYNEQFF TGTGCCAGTTCTACGGGGGTTAGCTCCTACAATGAGCAGTTCTTC
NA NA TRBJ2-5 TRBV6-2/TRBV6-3 CASSPERETQYF TGTGCCAGCAGCCCGGAGAGAGAGACCCAGTACTTC
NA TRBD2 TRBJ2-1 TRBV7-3 CASSPTSGPSSYNEQFF TGTGCCAGCAGCCCAACTAGCGGGCCGAGCTCCTACAATGAGCAGTTCTTC
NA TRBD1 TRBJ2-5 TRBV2 CASNLRGAGGDETQYF TGTGCCAGCAACCTACGTGGGGCAGGGGGTGACGAGACCCAGTACTTC
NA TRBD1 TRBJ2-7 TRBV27 CASSLVWTGGNEQYF TGTGCCAGCAGTTTAGTGTGGACAGGGGGAAACGAGCAGTACTTC
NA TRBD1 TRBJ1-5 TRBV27 CASILPPGTASNQPQHF TGTGCCAGCATCCTACCGCCGGGGACAGCAAGCAATCAGCCCCAGCATTTT
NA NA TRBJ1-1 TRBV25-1 CASVKGGLNTEAFF TGTGCCAGCGTTAAAGGGGGTTTGAACACTGAAGCTTTCTTT
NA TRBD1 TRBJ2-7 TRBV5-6 CASSIFDRAHEQYF TGTGCCAGCAGCATCTTCGACAGGGCCCACGAGCAGTACTTC
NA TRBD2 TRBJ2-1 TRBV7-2 CASSLARDYNNEQFF TGTGCCAGCAGCTTAGCCCGGGACTACAACAATGAGCAGTTCTTC
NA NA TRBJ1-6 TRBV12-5 CASGPRLGDNSPLHF TGTGCTAGTGGTCCCCGACTGGGTGATAATTCACCCCTCCACTTT
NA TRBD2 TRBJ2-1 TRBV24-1 CATGTSGEYNEQFF TGTGCCACCGGGACTAGCGGAGAATACAATGAGCAGTTCTTC
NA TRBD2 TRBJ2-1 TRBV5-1 CASSVTSGSTDEQFF TGCGCCAGCAGCGTAACTAGCGGGAGTACCGATGAGCAGTTCTTC
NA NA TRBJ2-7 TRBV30 CAWSVGHLSVSYEQYF TGTGCCTGGAGTGTCGGACATCTAAGCGTTTCCTACGAGCAGTACTTC
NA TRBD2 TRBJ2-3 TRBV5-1 CASSATGTSGSYNTQYF TGCGCCAGCAGCGCCACCGGGACTAGCGGGAGTTACAATACGCAGTATTTT
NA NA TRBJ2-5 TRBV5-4 CASSLGSLSPQETQYF TGTGCCAGCAGCTTGGGGTCACTGAGCCCCCAAGAGACCCAGTACTTC
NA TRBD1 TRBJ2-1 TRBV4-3 CASSQERTGSSYNEQFF TGCGCCAGCAGCCAAGAGCGGACAGGGAGCTCCTACAATGAGCAGTTCTTC
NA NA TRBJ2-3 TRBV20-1 CSASLANTDTQYF TGCAGTGCTAGTCTGGCCAACACAGATACGCAGTATTTT
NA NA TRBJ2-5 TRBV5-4 CASSLDGEQETQYF TGTGCCAGCAGCTTGGACGGGGAACAAGAGACCCAGTACTTC
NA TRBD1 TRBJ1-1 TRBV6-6 CASRAGQTNTEAFF TGTGCCAGCAGGGCGGGACAGACGAACACTGAAGCTTTCTTT
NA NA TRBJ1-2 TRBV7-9 CASTYGGGLSYGYTF TGTGCCAGCACTTACGGCGGGGGGCTCTCCTATGGCTACACCTTC
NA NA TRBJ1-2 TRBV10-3 CAISDPDISGGYTF TGTGCCATCAGTGACCCGGACATCTCGGGTGGCTACACCTTC
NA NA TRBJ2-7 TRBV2 CASPTYQGEQYF TGTGCCAGTCCGACCTACCAGGGGGAGCAGTACTTC